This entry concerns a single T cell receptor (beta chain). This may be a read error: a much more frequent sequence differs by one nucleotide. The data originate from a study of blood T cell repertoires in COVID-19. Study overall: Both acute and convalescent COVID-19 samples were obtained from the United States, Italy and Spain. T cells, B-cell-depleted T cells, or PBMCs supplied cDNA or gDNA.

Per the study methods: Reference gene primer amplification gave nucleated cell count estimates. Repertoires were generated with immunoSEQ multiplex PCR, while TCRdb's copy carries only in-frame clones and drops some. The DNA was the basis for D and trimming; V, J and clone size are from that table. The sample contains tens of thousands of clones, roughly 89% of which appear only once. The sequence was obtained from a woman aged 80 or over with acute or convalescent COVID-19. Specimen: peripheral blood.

The CDR3 region is CASSDRTENTGELFF. DNA of the CDR3: TGTGCCAGCAGTGACCGTACAGAGAACACCGGGGAGCTGTTTTTT. This chain joins TRBV6-4 and TRBJ2-2; D unclear. Germline loops: CDR1 MRHNA, CDR2 SNTAGT. This CDR3 has 15 residues. Trimming stripped 2 bases from V and 1 base from J, with 8 bases between.